A single sample gave rise to the 12 T cell receptor beta chains below, sequenced in a study of T-cell reconstitution after alpha-beta-depleted transplantation in children. During its preparation, the TCRbeta library received unique molecular identifiers. MiXCR, run by TCRdb on the PCR reads, gives a single entry per CDR3 protein. The repertoire holds 400,000 to 500,000 distinct CDR3 sequences, with about a tenth as singletons. The sequencing used PBMCs from the stem cell graft donor, collected from the stem cell graft. The receptors were sampled from a human donor who donated a stem cell graft to a child with acute myeloid leukemia.

The sample holds a few counts of this clonotype. The chain carries TRBV2 and TRBJ2-3, with D maybe TRBD2 (7 bases). This CDR3 has 15 amino acids. V was trimmed by 4 bases and J by 4 bases, leaving 15 bases between them. CDR1 SNHLY and CDR2 FYNNEI come from the germline V gene. The CDR3 nucleotides are TGTGCCAGCAGTGCCGGGGGGCGGCGGGCAGATACGCAGTATTTT. It translates to CASSAGGRRADTQYF.

This clonotype was observed a few times. The gene calls are TRBV10-3 and TRBJ2-3; 11 bases align to TRBD2. The J segment lost 3 bases and the V segment lost 4 bases, leaving 6 bases of the junction unmatched. The CDR3 runs 16 residues. CDR1 ENHRY and CDR2 SYGVKD come from the germline V gene. CDR3 nucleotide sequence: TGTGCCATCAGTGGGGGGACTAGCGGAAAAACAGATACGCAGTATTTT. Its translation: CAISGGTSGKTDTQYF.

This clonotype turned up a few times. This rearrangement joins TRBV6-1 to TRBJ2-7; 9 nucleotides line up with TRBD1. The CDR3 loop spans 16 amino acids. J gave up 4 bases and V 1 base, and 8 bases lay outside the gene matches. Germline V lookup: CDR1 MNHNS, CDR2 SASEGT. CDR3 loop: CASSEVGGTGKYEQYV. For the CDR3, the DNA is TGTGCCAGCAGTGAAGTTGGGGGGACAGGGAAATACGAGCAGTACGTC.

This clonotype was recorded a few times. V gene TRBV5-1 combines with J gene TRBJ2-3, with D perhaps matching TRBD1 or TRBD2 (5 bases each). Germline loops: CDR1 SGHRS, CDR2 YFSETQ. CDR3 size: 14 residues. With 4 bases removed from V and 7 bases from J, the gap between germline ends came to 16 bases. CDR3 nucleotides: TGCGCCAGCAGCACTTCGGGGCCGCACAATACGCAGTATTTT. It encodes CASSTSGPHNTQYF.

This clonotype was detected a few times. This rearrangement joins TRBV6-1 to TRBJ2-3; possibly TRBD1 or TRBD2 for D (5 bases each). This CDR3 has 15 residues. The V gene's germline CDR1 is MNHNS and CDR2 SASEGT. V gave up 6 bases and J gave up 3 bases, with 16 bases separating them. This chain's CDR3 is CASSPLRGQTDTQYF. DNA for the CDR3: TGTGCCAGCAGCCCCCTGAGGGGTCAGACAGATACGCAGTATTTT.

Only a few counts were recorded for this clonotype. The J gene is TRBJ2-3, the V gene TRBV20-1, with D perhaps TRBD1 or TRBD2 (6 bases each). Trimming stripped 3 bases from V and 5 bases from J, with 21 bases between. CDR3 length: 16 residues. Looked up from germline, CDR1 is DFQATT and CDR2 is SNEGSKA (reference sequence). This chain's CDR3 is CSASFVGGPNQDTQYF. CDR3 bases: TGCAGTGCTAGTTTTGTTGGGGGGCCAAACCAAGATACGCAGTATTTT.

The chain recombines TRBV7-8 with TRBJ1-4; D ambiguous. This CDR3 is built from 15 residues. V was cut by 5 bases and J by 0 bases, with 10 bases left in between. Per the germline V gene, CDR1 is SGHVS and CDR2 is FQNEAQ. The CDR3 nucleotides read TGTGCCAGCAGCCCAGACGGTGCAACTAATGAAAAACTGTTTTTT. The encoded protein is CASSPDGATNEKLFF. The full variable domain, its missing parts supplied by reference TRBV7-8 and TRBJ1-4, is GAGVSQSPRYKVAKRGQDVALRCDPISGHVSLFWYQQALGQGPEFLTYFQNEAQLDKSGLPSDRFFAERPEGSVSTLKIQRTQQEDSAVYLCASSPDGATNEKLFFGSGTQLSVL.

The sample holds a few counts of this clonotype. This sequence joins TRBV9 and TRBJ2-1; TRBD2 matches at 8 bases. Germline V gives CDR1 SGDLS, CDR2 YYNGEE. V was clipped by 1 base and J by 0 bases; unmatched bases: 18. This CDR3 has 21 residues. The CDR3 coding sequence is TGTGCCAGCAGCGTAACGCCGGGACTAGAATTTGGTCCGAGCTCCTACAATGAGCAGTTCTTC. Amino acids: CASSVTPGLEFGPSSYNEQFF.

This clonotype was counted between two and nine times. The chain couples TRBV10-2 to TRBJ1-2; tentative D call: TRBD1 (6 bases). The germline gives CDR1 WSHSY, CDR2 SAAADI. This CDR3 has 12 residues. The V and J ends lost 6 bases and 6 bases respectively, with 11 bases between them. The chain's CDR3 is CASRGTRDGYTF. In DNA form, the CDR3 reads TGCGCCAGCAGGGGGACACGGGATGGCTACACCTTC.

The CDR3 nucleotides are TGCAGTGCTAGAGAGAGGGGGAATAACTATGGCTACACCTTC. Translated: CSARERGNNYGYTF. This chain links TRBV20-1 with TRBJ1-2, with a weak D call TRBD1 (6 bases). The CDR3 spans 14 residues. V was clipped by 0 bases and J by 1 base, with 9 bases between them. The germline V gene encodes CDR1 DFQATT and CDR2 SNEGSKA (reference sequence).

This clonotype was observed a handful of times. The rearrangement links TRBV12-3 or TRBV12-4 to TRBJ2-1, with 8 bases that match TRBD1. This CDR3 region has 15 residues. V lost 5 bases, J lost 7 bases, and 10 bases stayed unmatched. This CDR3 is CASSIHSRGRNEQFF. CDR3 DNA sequence: TGTGCCAGCAGTATCCACAGCAGGGGGCGAAATGAGCAGTTCTTC.

This chain links TRBV29-1 with TRBJ1-2; D is perhaps TRBD1 (5 bases). CDR1 SQVTM and CDR2 ANQGSEA come from the germline V gene. The CDR3 spans 13 residues. Trimming shortened V by 5 bases and J by 8 bases, and 18 bases separated the two germline ends. This CDR3 reads CSVTPRGGKGYTF. DNA for the CDR3: TGCAGCGTTACCCCGCGGGGGGGAAAAGGCTACACCTTC. The variable domain in full, with the rest retrieved from reference TRBV29-1 and TRBJ1-2, is SAVISQKPSRDICQRGTSLTIQCQVDSQVTMMFWYRQQPGQSLTLIATANQGSEATYESGFVIDKFPISRPNLTFSTLTVSNMSPEDSSIYLCSVTPRGGKGYTFGSGTRLTVV.